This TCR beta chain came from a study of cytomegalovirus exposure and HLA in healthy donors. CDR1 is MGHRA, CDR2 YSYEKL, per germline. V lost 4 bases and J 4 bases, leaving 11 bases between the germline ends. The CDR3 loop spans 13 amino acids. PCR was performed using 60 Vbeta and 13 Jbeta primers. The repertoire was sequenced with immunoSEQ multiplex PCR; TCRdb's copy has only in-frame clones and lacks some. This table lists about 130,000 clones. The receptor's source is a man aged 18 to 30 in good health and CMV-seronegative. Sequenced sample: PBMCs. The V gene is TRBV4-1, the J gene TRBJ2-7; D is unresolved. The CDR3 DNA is TGCGCCAGCAGCCTTGAGACGGGTTACGAGCAGTACTTC. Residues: CASSLETGYEQYF.